These 28 T cell receptor beta chains were all obtained from the same sample, sequenced in a study of T cell responses to AZD1222 COVID-19 vaccine. TCRdb's table, derived via immunoSEQ multiplex PCR, lists solely in-frame clones and lacks some. This table has 75,000 to 100,000 clones, 85% to 90% appearing once. The sample was peripheral blood, taken on day 0 of AZD1222 vaccination. These receptors all come from an adult in good health.

This chain joins TRBV28 and TRBJ1-6, with 9 bases matching TRBD1. V lost 3 bases and J lost 7; bases outside the gene matches: 4. The CDR3 covers 15 residues. Germline values: CDR1 MDHEN, CDR2 SYDVKM. The CDR3 loop is CASSFVGQGNSPLHF. The CDR3 DNA reads TGTGCCAGCAGTTTTGTGGGACAGGGAAATTCACCCCTCCACTTT.

The V call is TRBV28, the J call TRBJ2-1; D not resolved. Trimming left V 5 bases short and J 0 bases short, with 14 bases between. The CDR3 length is 16 residues. Germline V gene lookup returns CDR1 MDHEN and CDR2 SYDVKM. The CDR3 sequence: CASSLPDLSSYNEQFF. For the CDR3, the DNA is TGTGCCAGCAGTCTGCCAGATCTCAGCTCCTACAATGAGCAGTTCTTC.

Only one count was recorded for this clone. J is TRBJ2-4 and V is TRBV19; perhaps TRBD2 as D (5 bases). Deletions cut 7 bases from V and 0 bases from J, with 7 bases between. Germline CDR1 is LNHDA and CDR2 is SQIVND (reference sequence). CDR3 size: 13 residues. The CDR3 region is CASNSGAKNIQYF. The CDR3 coding sequence is TGTGCCAGTAACAGCGGAGCCAAAAACATTCAGTACTTC.

The chain recombines TRBV25-1 with TRBJ2-2; no firm D call. This CDR3 is built from 15 residues. Trimming removed 5 bases at V and 2 bases at J, with 12 bases between. CDR1 is MGHDK and CDR2 is SYGVNS in the germline V gene. DNA for the CDR3: TGTGCCAGCAGTCCCCTATCAGCTAACACCGGGGAGCTGTTTTTT. This gives the protein CASSPLSANTGELFF.

The genes are TRBV19 and TRBJ1-2, with TRBD1 matching 7 bases. Germline V gives CDR1 LNHDA, CDR2 SQIVND (reference sequence). The CDR3 covers 15 residues. The junction had 10 bases not matched to a gene; V was cut back by 5 bases and J by 4 bases. This CDR3 is CASSPNRGQRYGYTF. The CDR3, as DNA: TGTGCCAGTAGTCCTAACAGGGGCCAACGCTATGGCTACACCTTC.

V gene TRBV14 combines with J gene TRBJ2-1; weak D call: TRBD1 (5 bases). Germline CDR1 reads SGHDN; CDR2 reads FVKESK. This CDR3 comprises 13 residues. The V and J ends lost 5 bases and 4 bases respectively, with 9 bases between them. CDR3 DNA: TGTGCCAGCAGCTACAAGGGGTACAATGAGCAGTTCTTC. It yields the protein CASSYKGYNEQFF.

The rearrangement uses TRBV28 and TRBJ1-3; weak D call: TRBD1 (6 bases). Looked up from germline, CDR1 is MDHEN and CDR2 is SYDVKM. The germline V and J ends were trimmed by 5 bases and 4 bases, with 12 bases remaining between them. CDR3 length: 14 residues. Here the CDR3 reads CASSPGAAGNTIYF. In DNA, the CDR3 is TGTGCCAGCAGTCCAGGGGCTGCGGGAAACACCATATATTTT.

The chain carries TRBV28 and TRBJ2-7; 7 positions agree with TRBD2. Germline loops: CDR1 MDHEN, CDR2 SYDVKM. V lost 3 bases, J lost 3 bases, and 11 bases stayed unmatched. CDR3 size: 16 residues. CDR3 sequence reads: CASSFASEGRGYEQYF. CDR3 nucleotides: TGTGCCAGCAGTTTCGCTTCAGAAGGGAGGGGCTACGAGCAGTACTTC.

The chain uses TRBV3-1 (or the pseudogene TRBV3-2) and TRBJ1-2, with D perhaps TRBD1 (5 bases). Trimming shortened V by 4 bases and J by 0 bases, and 12 bases separated the two germline ends. The germline CDR1 and CDR2 sequences are LGHDT and YNNKEL (reference sequence). The CDR3 totals 15 residues. The CDR3 DNA reads TGTGCCAGCAGCCCCGCTCGGGGGGCTAACTATGGCTACACCTTC. As protein: CASSPARGANYGYTF.

DNA for the CDR3: TGTGCCACCAGTGGCGCAGGGGTATTGAGTCAGCCCCAGCATTTT. Its translation: CATSGAGVLSQPQHF. The V and J genes are TRBV24-1 and TRBJ1-5, with a weak D call TRBD1 (6 bases). Germline loops: CDR1 KGHDR, CDR2 SFDVKD. V lost 5 bases and J 6 bases, leaving 16 bases between the germline ends. The CDR3 has 15 amino acids.

The rearrangement links TRBV5-4 to TRBJ1-1; D is uncertain. Germline CDR1 SGHNT, CDR2 YYREEE (reference sequence). The CDR3 length is 13 residues. Trimming pared 1 base from V and 6 bases from J, leaving 10 bases between. The CDR3 DNA reads TGTGCCAGCAGCTTGAATCACCCCTCTGAAGCTTTCTTT. It is translated as CASSLNHPSEAFF. The variable domain in full, completed from reference TRBV5-4 and TRBJ1-1, reads ETGVTQSPTHLIKTRGQQVTLRCSSQSGHNTVSWYQQALGQGPQFIFQYYREEENGRGNFPPRFSGLQFPNYSSELNVNALELDDSALYLCASSLNHPSEAFFGQGTRLTVV.

The V call is TRBV24-1, the J call TRBJ2-7; 10 positions agree with TRBD1. The V gene's germline CDR1 is KGHDR and CDR2 SFDVKD. This CDR3 is 16 amino acids long. V lost 4 bases, J lost 7 bases, and 12 bases stayed unmatched. CDR3 loop: CATSDPGTGAGGEQYF. CDR3 nucleotides: TGTGCCACCAGTGACCCTGGGACAGGGGCCGGGGGGGAGCAGTACTTC.

The V call is TRBV19, the J call TRBJ2-7; 10 bases agree with TRBD2. CDR1 LNHDA and CDR2 SQIVND come from the germline V gene (reference sequence). The V gene end was trimmed by 3 bases and the J gene end by 6 bases; junction bases not matched to a gene: 8. The CDR3 loop spans 15 amino acids. CDR3 bases: TGTGCCAGTAGTATTTGGACTAGCGGTCTAGGCGAGCAGTACTTC. Residues: CASSIWTSGLGEQYF.

The chain links TRBV7-2 to TRBJ2-7; D remains ambiguous. Germline V gene sequence: CDR1 SGHTA, CDR2 FQGNSA. V dropped 5 bases and J dropped 1 base, with 15 bases sitting between them. This CDR3 has 15 residues. The CDR3 is CASSPPSRRSYEQYF. DNA of the CDR3: TGTGCCAGCAGCCCCCCGTCGAGGCGGTCCTACGAGCAGTACTTC.

This chain connects TRBV9 to TRBJ2-7, with 9 bases fitting TRBD2. This CDR3 region has 16 residues. Germline assignment: CDR1 SGDLS and CDR2 YYNGEE. V lost 4 bases and J lost 2; bases outside the gene matches: 10. CDR3 residues: CASSPGRIAGAYEQYF. The DNA for the CDR3 is TGTGCCAGCAGCCCGGGACGGATAGCGGGGGCCTACGAGCAGTACTTC.

The chain combines TRBV5-1 with TRBJ2-7; D may be TRBD2 (6 bases). CDR3 length: 13 amino acids. Germline CDR1 and CDR2: SGHRS and YFSETQ. The germline V and J ends were trimmed by 0 bases and 3 bases, with 7 bases remaining between them. The CDR3 DNA sequence: TGCGCCAGCAGCTTGGCCGGGAGCTACGAGCAGTACTTC. This encodes CASSLAGSYEQYF.

The gene calls are TRBV4-2 and TRBJ2-1; 10 bases fit TRBD2. Germline V gives CDR1 LGHNA, CDR2 YNFKEQ. Trimming took 0 bases from V and 6 from J; bases not matched to a gene: 8. The CDR3 runs to 17 residues. The CDR3 is CASSQERGLAGVNEQFF. CDR3 DNA: TGTGCCAGCAGCCAAGAGCGAGGTCTAGCGGGAGTCAATGAGCAGTTCTTC.

J is TRBJ1-1 and V is TRBV12-3 or TRBV12-4; the D is unclear. CDR3 length: 13 residues. Trimming shortened V by 3 bases and J by 8 bases, and 13 bases separated the two germline ends. DNA of the CDR3: TGTGCCAGCAGTTTTGAATCCCTAAGGGAAGCTTTCTTT. This encodes CASSFESLREAFF.

This chain uses TRBV28 with TRBJ2-7; 8 nucleotides align to TRBD2. V was clipped by 5 bases and J by 6 bases; unmatched bases: 6. Germline CDR1 is MDHEN and CDR2 is SYDVKM. The CDR3 is 13 amino acids. CDR3 sequence: CASSPSGGVEQYF. The CDR3 DNA reads TGTGCCAGCAGTCCCTCGGGGGGGGTCGAGCAGTACTTC.

The chain combines TRBV18 with TRBJ1-1; unclear D gene. Trimming removed 0 bases at V and 11 bases at J, with 10 bases between. CDR3 length: 12 residues. Germline V gene lookup returns CDR1 KGHSH and CDR2 LQKENI. The chain's CDR3 is CASSPPDRRAFF. For the CDR3, the DNA is TGTGCCAGCTCACCACCAGATCGAAGGGCTTTCTTT.

This sequence joins TRBV9 and TRBJ1-6; TRBD1 matches at 7 bases. The CDR3 totals 16 residues. The V gene end was trimmed by 0 bases and the J gene end by 8 bases; junction bases not matched to a gene: 8. Germline lookup yields CDR1 SGDLS and CDR2 YYNGEE. The CDR3 region has the DNA TGTGCCAGCAGCGTAGCTCAGACAGGGAGGGATTCACCCCTCCACTTT. Translating it yields CASSVAQTGRDSPLHF.

This clone was picked up a small number of times. The chain combines TRBV19 with TRBJ2-1; TRBD2 agrees at 8 bases. Trimming took 2 bases from V and 7 from J; bases not matched to a gene: 4. CDR3 length equals 14 residues. The germline gives CDR1 LNHDA, CDR2 SQIVND (reference sequence). CDR3 nucleotides: TGTGCCAGTAGTATACCCGGCGGGGGGAATGAGCAGTTCTTC. It encodes CASSIPGGGNEQFF.

The chain uses TRBV10-3 and TRBJ2-2, with 10 bases matching TRBD2. Per germline, CDR1 ENHRY and CDR2 SYGVKD. This CDR3 region has 15 residues. The V and J ends lost 3 bases and 6 bases, in that order; junction bases with no gene match: 4. The CDR3 DNA sequence: TGTGCCATCAGTGACAGCGGGAGGGGCGCCGGGGAGCTGTTTTTT. It encodes CAISDSGRGAGELFF.

This chain uses TRBV2 with TRBJ2-5; 10 nucleotides agree with TRBD2. The CDR3 extends over 15 amino acids. CDR1 is SNHLY, CDR2 FYNNEI, per germline. The V and J ends lost 2 bases and 5 bases, in that order; junction bases with no gene match: 5. CDR3 amino acids: CASSEWTSGEETQYF. The CDR3 DNA sequence: TGTGCCAGCAGTGAATGGACTAGCGGCGAGGAGACCCAGTACTTC.

The count of this clone is one. This chain connects TRBV27 to TRBJ2-1, with a possible D match to TRBD1 (6 bases). The CDR3 length is 14 residues. The ends were cut back, 7 bases at V and 5 bases at J, with 15 bases in the middle. Germline V CDR1 and CDR2: MNHEY, SMNVEV (reference sequence). CDR3 nucleotide sequence: TGTGCCAGCACCCTGACAGGATCTGACAATGAGCAGTTCTTC. It specifies CASTLTGSDNEQFF.

The chain has TRBV5-1 and TRBJ2-3; 13 bases line up with TRBD2. V dropped 6 bases and J dropped 0; count of bases not matched to a gene: 10. CDR3 size: 18 residues. Per germline, CDR1 SGHRS and CDR2 YFSETQ. CDR3 residues: CASTPGTSGARSTDTQYF. CDR3 bases: TGCGCCAGCACGCCTGGGACTAGCGGGGCGCGGAGCACAGATACGCAGTATTTT.

The V gene is TRBV19, the J gene TRBJ2-7, with 8 bases lining up with TRBD1. The CDR3 runs 15 residues. The J segment lost 0 bases and the V segment lost 5 bases, leaving 6 bases of the junction unmatched. In germline, CDR1 is LNHDA, CDR2 SQIVND (reference sequence). Here the CDR3 reads CASSAAGTGSYEQYF. CDR3 nucleotide sequence: TGTGCCAGTAGTGCCGCCGGGACAGGCTCCTACGAGCAGTACTTC.

V gene TRBV28 combines with J gene TRBJ2-7; D not resolved. Germline V lookup: CDR1 MDHEN, CDR2 SYDVKM. The CDR3 consists of 11 residues. With 4 bases removed from V and 6 bases from J, the gap between germline ends came to 7 bases. The CDR3: CASSSPLEQYF. The CDR3 DNA reads TGTGCCAGCAGTTCCCCGCTCGAGCAGTACTTC. Full variable domain (outside the CDR3, taken from reference TRBV28 and TRBJ2-7): DVKVTQSSRYLVKRTGEKVFLECVQDMDHENMFWYRQDPGLGLRLIYFSYDVKMKEKGDIPEGYSVSREKKERFSLILESASTNQTSMYLCASSSPLEQYFGPGTRLTVT.